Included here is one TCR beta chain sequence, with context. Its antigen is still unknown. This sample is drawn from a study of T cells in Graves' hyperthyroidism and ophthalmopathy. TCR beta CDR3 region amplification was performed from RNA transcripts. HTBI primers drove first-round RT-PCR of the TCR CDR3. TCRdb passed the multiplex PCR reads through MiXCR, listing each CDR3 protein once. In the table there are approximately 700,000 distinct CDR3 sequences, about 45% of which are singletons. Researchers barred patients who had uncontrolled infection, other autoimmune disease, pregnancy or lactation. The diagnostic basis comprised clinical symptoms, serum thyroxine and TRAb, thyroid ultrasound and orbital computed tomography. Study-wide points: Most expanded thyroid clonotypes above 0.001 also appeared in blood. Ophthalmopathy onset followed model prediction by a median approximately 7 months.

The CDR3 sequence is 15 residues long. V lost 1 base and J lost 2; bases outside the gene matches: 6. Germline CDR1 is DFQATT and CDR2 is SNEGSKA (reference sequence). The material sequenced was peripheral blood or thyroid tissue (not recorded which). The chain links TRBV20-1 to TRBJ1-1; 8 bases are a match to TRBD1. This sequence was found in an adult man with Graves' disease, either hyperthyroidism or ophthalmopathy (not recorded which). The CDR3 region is CSARGGRGRNTEAFF. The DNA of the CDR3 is TGCAGTGCTAGAGGGGGCAGGGGGCGAAACACTGAAGCTTTCTTT.